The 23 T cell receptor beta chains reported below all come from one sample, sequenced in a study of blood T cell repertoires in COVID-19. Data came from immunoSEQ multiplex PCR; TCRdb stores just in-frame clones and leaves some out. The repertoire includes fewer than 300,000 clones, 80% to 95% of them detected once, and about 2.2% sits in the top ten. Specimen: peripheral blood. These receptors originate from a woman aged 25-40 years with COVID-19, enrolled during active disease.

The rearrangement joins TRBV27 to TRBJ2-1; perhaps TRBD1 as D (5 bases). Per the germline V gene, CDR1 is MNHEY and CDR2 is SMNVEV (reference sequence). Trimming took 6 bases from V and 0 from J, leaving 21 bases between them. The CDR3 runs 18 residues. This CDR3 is CASSLQVPGISSYNEQFF. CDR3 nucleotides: TGTGCCAGCAGCCTACAAGTACCAGGGATTAGCTCCTACAATGAGCAGTTCTTC.

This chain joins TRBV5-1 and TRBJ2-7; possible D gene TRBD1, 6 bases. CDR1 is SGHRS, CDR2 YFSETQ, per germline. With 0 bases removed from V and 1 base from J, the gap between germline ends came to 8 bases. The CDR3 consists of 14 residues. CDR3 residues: CASSLDGQSYEQYF. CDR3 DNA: TGCGCCAGCAGCTTGGATGGACAGTCCTACGAGCAGTACTTC.

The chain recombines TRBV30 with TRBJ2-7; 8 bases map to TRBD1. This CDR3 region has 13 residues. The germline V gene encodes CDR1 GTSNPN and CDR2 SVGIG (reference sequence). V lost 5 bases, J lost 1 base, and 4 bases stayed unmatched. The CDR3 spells CAWEQGASYEQYF. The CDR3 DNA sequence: TGTGCCTGGGAGCAGGGGGCTTCCTACGAGCAGTACTTC.

CDR3 amino acids: CASSTTGPSSYEQYF. CDR3 DNA sequence: TGTGCCAGCAGTACGACAGGGCCGAGCTCCTACGAGCAGTACTTC. V is TRBV25-1 and J is TRBJ2-7, with 7 bases lining up with TRBD1. There are 15 residues in the CDR3. V was pared by 5 bases and J by 0 bases, with 7 bases of the junction left unmatched. The germline gives CDR1 MGHDK, CDR2 SYGVNS.

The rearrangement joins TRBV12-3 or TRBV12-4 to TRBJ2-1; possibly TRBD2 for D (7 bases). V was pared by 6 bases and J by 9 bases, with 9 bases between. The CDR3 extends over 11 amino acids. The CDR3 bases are TGTGCCAGCAGGGGGGGGCCTGAGCAGTTCTTC. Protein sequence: CASRGGPEQFF.

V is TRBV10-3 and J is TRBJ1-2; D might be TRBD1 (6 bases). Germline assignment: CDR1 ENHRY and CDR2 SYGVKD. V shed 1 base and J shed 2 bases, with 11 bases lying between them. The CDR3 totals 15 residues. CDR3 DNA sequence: TGTGCCATCAGTGAGTTCGGACAGACGAACTATGGCTACACCTTC. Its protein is CAISEFGQTNYGYTF.

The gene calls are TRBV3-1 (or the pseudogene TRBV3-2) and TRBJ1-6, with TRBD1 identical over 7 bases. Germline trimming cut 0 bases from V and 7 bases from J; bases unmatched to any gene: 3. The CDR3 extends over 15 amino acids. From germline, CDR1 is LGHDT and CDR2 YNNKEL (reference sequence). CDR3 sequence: CASSQETGQNSPLHF. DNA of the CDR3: TGTGCCAGCAGCCAAGAGACAGGGCAAAATTCACCCCTCCACTTT.

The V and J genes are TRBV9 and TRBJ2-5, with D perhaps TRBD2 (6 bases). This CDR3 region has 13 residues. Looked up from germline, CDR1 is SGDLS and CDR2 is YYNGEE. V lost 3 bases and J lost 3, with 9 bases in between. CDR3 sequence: CASSALAEETQYF. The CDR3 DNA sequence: TGTGCCAGCAGCGCCTTAGCGGAAGAGACCCAGTACTTC.

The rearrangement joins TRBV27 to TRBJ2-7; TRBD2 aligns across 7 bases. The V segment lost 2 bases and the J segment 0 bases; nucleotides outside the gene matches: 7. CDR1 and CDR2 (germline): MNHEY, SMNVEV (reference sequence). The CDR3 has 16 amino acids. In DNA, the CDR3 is TGTGCCAGCAGTTTACTAGCGGTCCCGAGCTCCTACGAGCAGTACTTC. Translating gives CASSLLAVPSSYEQYF.

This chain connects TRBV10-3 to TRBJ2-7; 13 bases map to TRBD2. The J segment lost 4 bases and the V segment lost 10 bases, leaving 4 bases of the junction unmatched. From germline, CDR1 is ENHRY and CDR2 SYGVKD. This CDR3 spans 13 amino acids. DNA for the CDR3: TGTGCCACCTTACTAGCGGGAGGGTACGAGCAGTACTTC. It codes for CATLLAGGYEQYF.

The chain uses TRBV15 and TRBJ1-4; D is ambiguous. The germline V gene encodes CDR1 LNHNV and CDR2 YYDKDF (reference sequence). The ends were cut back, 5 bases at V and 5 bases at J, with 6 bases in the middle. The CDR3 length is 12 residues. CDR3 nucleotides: TGTGCCACCAGCCGTACAAATGAAAAACTGTTTTTT. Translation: CATSRTNEKLFF.

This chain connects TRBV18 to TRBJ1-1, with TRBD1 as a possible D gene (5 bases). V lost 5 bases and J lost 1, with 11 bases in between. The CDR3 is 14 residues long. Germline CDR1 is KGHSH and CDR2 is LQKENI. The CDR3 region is CASSYGAGNTEAFF. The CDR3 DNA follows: TGTGCCAGCTCATATGGGGCCGGGAACACTGAAGCTTTCTTT.

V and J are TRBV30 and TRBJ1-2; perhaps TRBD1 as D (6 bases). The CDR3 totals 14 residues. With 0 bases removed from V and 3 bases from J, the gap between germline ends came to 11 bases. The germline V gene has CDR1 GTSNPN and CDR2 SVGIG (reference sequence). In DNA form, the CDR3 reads TGTGCCTGGAGTGTCCTACCAGGGGACTATGGCTACACCTTC. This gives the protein CAWSVLPGDYGYTF. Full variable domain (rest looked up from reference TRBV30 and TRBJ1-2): SQTIHQWPATLVQPVGSPLSLECTVEGTSNPNLYWYRQAAGRGLQLLFYSVGIGQISSEVPQNLSASRPQDRQFILSSKKLLLSDSGFYLCAWSVLPGDYGYTFGSGTRLTVV.

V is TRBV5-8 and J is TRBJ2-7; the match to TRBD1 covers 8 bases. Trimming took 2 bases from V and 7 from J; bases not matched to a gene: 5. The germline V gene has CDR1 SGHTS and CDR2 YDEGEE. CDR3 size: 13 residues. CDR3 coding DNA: TGTGCCAGCAGCTTCCAGGGGGCTCGGGAGCAGTACTTC. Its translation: CASSFQGAREQYF.

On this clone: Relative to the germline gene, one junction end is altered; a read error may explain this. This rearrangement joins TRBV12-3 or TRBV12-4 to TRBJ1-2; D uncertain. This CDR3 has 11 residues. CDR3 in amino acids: CASSFAGVEIF. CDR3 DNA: TGTGCCAGCAGTTTCGCCGGGGTCGAGATCTTC.

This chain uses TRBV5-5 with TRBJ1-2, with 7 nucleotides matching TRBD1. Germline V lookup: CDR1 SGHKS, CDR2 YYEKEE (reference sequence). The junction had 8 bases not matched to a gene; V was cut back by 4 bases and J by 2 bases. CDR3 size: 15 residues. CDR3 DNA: TGTGCCAGCAGCCTAAACGACAGGGCGAACTATGGCTACACCTTC. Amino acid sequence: CASSLNDRANYGYTF.

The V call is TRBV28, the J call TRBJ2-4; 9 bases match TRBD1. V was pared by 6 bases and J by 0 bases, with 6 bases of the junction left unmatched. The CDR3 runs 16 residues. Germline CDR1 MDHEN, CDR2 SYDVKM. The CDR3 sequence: CASRPPGQGAKNIQYF. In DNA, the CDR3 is TGTGCCAGCAGACCACCGGGACAGGGAGCCAAAAACATTCAGTACTTC.

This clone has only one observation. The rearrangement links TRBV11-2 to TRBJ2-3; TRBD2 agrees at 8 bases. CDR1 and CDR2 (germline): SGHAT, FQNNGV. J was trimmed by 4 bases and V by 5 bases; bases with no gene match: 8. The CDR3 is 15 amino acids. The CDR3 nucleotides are TGTGCCAGCAGCGTGGCGGCGGGAGGATCAGATACGCAGTATTTT. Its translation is CASSVAAGGSDTQYF.

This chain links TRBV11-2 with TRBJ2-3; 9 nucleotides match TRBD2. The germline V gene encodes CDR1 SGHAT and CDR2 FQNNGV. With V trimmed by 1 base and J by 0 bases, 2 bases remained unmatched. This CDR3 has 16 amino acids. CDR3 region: CASSLGTSGSTDTQYF. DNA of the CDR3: TGTGCCAGCAGCTTAGGAACTAGCGGGAGCACAGATACGCAGTATTTT.

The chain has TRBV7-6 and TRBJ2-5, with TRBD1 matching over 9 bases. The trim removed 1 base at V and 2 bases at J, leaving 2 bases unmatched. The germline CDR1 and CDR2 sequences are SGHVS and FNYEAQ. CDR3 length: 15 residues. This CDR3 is CASSLDGQGQETQYF. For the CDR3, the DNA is TGTGCCAGCAGCTTAGATGGACAGGGGCAAGAGACCCAGTACTTC.

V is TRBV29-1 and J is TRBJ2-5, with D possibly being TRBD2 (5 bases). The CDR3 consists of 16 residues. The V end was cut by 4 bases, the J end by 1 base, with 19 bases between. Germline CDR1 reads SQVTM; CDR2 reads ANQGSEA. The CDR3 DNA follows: TGCAGCGTTGGGGAAAGATCGGGGTATACCCAAGAGACCCAGTACTTC. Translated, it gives CSVGERSGYTQETQYF.

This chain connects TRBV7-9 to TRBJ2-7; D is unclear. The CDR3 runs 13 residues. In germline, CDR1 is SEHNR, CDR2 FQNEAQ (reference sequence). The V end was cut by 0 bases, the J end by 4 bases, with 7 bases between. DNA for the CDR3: TGTGCCAGCAGCTTAGCGTTCGGTTACGAGCAGTACTTC. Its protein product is CASSLAFGYEQYF. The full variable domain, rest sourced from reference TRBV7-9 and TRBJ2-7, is DTGVSQNPRHKITKRGQNVTFRCDPISEHNRLYWYRQTLGQGPEFLTYFQNEAQLEKSRLLSDRFSAERPKGSFSTLEIQRTEQGDSAMYLCASSLAFGYEQYFGPGTRLTVT.

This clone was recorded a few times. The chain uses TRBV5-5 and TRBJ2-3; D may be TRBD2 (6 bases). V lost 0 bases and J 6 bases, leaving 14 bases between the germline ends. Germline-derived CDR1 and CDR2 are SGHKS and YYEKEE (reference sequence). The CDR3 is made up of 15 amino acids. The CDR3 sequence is CASSLEGGIADTQYF. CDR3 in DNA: TGTGCCAGCAGCTTGGAAGGCGGGATAGCGGATACGCAGTATTTT.